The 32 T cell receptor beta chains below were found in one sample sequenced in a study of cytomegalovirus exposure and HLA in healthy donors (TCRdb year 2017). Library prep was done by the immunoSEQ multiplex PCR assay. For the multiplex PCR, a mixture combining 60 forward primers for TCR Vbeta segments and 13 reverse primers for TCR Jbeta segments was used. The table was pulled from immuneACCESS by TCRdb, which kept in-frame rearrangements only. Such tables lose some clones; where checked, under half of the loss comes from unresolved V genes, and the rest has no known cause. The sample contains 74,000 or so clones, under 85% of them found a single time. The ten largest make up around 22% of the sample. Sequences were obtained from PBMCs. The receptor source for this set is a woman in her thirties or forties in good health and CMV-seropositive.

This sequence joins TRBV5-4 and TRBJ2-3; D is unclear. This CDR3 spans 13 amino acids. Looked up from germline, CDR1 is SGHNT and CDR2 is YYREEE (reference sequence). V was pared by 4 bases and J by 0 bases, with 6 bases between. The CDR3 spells CASSPMSTDTQYF. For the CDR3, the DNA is TGTGCCAGCAGCCCCATGAGCACAGATACGCAGTATTTT.

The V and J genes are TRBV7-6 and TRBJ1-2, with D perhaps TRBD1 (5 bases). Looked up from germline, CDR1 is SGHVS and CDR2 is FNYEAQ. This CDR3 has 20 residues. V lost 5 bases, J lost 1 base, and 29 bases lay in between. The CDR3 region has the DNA TGTGCCAGCAGCCCCGTGGGGGGGAGAACCAGCAGAGGGCTTAACTATGGCTACACCTTC. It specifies CASSPVGGRTSRGLNYGYTF.

The CDR3 sequence is CASSGGEGIRNQPQHF. CDR3 nucleotide sequence: TGTGCCAGCAGCGGAGGGGAGGGAATAAGAAATCAGCCCCAGCATTTT. The chain has TRBV27 and TRBJ1-5; D may be TRBD1 (5 bases). Trimming pared 6 bases from V and 4 bases from J, leaving 19 bases between. CDR1 and CDR2 (germline): MNHEY, SMNVEV (reference sequence). The CDR3 length is 16 residues.

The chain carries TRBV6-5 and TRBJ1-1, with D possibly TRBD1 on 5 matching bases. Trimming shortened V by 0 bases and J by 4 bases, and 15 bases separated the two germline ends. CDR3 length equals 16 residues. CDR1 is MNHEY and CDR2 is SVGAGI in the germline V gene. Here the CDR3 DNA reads TGTGCCAGCAGTTACTCCGGGGGAGGTTTGGGCACTGAAGCTTTCTTT. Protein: CASSYSGGGLGTEAFF.

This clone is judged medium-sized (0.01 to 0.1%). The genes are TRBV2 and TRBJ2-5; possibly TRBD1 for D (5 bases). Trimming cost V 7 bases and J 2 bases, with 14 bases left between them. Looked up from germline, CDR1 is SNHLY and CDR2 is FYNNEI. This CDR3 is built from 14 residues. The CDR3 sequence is CASNSRTPQETQYF. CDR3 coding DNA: TGTGCCAGCAATAGTCGGACACCTCAAGAGACCCAGTACTTC.

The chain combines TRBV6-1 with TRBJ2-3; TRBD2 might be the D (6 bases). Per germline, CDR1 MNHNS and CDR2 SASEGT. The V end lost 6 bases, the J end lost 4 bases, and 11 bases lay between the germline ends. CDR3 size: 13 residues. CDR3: CASRRLVADTQYF. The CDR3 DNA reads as TGTGCCAGCAGGCGACTAGTGGCAGATACGCAGTATTTT.

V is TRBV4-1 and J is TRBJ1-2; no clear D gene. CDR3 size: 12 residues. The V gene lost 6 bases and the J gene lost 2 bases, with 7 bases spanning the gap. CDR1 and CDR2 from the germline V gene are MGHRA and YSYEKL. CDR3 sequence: CASSARNYGYTF. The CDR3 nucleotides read TGCGCCAGCAGTGCACGGAACTATGGCTACACCTTC.

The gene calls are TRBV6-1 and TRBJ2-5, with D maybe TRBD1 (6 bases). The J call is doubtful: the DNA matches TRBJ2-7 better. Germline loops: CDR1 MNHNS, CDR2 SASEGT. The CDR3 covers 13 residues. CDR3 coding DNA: TGTGCCAGCAGTGTTGGCAGGGGTTACGAGCAGTACTTC. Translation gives CASSVGRGYEQYF.

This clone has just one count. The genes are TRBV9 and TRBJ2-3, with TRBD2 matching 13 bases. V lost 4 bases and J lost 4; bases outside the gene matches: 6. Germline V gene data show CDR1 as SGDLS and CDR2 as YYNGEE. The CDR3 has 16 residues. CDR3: CASSPGLAGTPDTQYF. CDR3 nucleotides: TGTGCCAGCAGCCCGGGACTAGCGGGGACCCCAGATACGCAGTATTTT.

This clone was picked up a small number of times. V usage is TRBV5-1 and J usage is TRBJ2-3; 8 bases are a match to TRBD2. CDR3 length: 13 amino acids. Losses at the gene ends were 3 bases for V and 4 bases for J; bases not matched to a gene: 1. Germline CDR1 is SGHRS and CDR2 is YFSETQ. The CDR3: CASSWTSPDTQYF. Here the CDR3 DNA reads TGCGCCAGCAGCTGGACTAGCCCAGATACGCAGTATTTT.

As DNA, the CDR3 is TGTGCCAGCAGTGAAAAGCAGGGGGCAACGGACACTGAAGCTTTCTTT. It codes for CASSEKQGATDTEAFF. The chain uses TRBV2 and TRBJ1-1, with 8 bases that match TRBD1. CDR1 and CDR2 from the germline V gene are SNHLY and FYNNEI. The ends lost 2 bases at V and 3 bases at J; junction bases unmatched: 8. The CDR3 spans 16 residues.

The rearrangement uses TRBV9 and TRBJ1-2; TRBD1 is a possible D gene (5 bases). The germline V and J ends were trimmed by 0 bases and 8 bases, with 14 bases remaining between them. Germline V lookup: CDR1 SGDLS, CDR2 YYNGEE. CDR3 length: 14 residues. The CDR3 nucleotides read TGTGCCAGCAGCGTAGTATCCAGGGTGGCCGGCTACACCTTC. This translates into CASSVVSRVAGYTF.

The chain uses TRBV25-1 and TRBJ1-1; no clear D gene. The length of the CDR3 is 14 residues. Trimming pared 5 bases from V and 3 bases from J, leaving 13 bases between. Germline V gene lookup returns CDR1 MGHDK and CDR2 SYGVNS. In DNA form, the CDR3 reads TGTGCCAGCAGTCTCTACGGTTTCGACACTGAAGCTTTCTTT. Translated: CASSLYGFDTEAFF.

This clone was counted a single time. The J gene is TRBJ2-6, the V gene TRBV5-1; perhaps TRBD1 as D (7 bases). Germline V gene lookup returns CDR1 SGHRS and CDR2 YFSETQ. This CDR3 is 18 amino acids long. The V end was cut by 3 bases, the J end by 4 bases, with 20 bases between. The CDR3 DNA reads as TGCGCCAGCAGCTCAGGGGGAGGCAGACATTCCGGGGCCAACGTCCTGACTTTC. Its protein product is CASSSGGGRHSGANVLTF. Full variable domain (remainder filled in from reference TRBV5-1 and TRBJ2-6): KAGVTQTPRYLIKTRGQQVTLSCSPISGHRSVSWYQQTPGQGLQFLFEYFSETQRNKGNFPGRFSGRQFSNSRSEMNVSTLELGDSALYLCASSSGGGRHSGANVLTFGAGSRLTVL.

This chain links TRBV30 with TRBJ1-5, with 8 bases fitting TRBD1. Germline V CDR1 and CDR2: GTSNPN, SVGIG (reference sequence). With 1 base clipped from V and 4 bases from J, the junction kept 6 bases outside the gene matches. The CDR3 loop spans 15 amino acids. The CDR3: CAWSGDDRGNQPQHF. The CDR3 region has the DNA TGTGCCTGGAGTGGTGACGACAGGGGAAATCAGCCCCAGCATTTT.

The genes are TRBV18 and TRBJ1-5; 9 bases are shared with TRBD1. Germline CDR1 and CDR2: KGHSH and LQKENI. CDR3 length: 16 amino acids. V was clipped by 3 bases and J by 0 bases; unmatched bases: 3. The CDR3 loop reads CASSPPGQGSNQPQHF. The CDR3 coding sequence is TGTGCCAGCTCACCCCCGGGACAGGGTAGCAATCAGCCCCAGCATTTT.

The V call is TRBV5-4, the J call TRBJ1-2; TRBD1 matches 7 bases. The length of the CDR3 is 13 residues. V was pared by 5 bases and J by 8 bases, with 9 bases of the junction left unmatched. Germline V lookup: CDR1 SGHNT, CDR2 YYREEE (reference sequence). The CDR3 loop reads CASRLQGPQGYTF. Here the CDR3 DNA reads TGTGCCAGCAGGCTACAGGGGCCGCAGGGCTACACCTTC.

CDR3 residues: CASSLDPPGQGNGYTF. The CDR3, as DNA: TGTGCCAGCAGCTTAGACCCCCCGGGACAGGGGAATGGCTACACCTTC. The rearrangement joins TRBV7-8 to TRBJ1-2, with 10 bases that match TRBD1. The CDR3 totals 16 residues. Looked up from germline, CDR1 is SGHVS and CDR2 is FQNEAQ. Trimming removed 1 base from V and 6 bases from J; junction bases left unmatched: 8.

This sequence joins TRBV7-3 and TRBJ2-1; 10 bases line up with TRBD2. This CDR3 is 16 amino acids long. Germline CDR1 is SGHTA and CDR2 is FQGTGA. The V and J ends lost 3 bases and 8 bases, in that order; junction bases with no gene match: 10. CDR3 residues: CASSLSPGLARDEQFF. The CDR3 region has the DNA TGTGCCAGCAGCTTGTCGCCGGGACTAGCGAGAGATGAGCAGTTCTTC.

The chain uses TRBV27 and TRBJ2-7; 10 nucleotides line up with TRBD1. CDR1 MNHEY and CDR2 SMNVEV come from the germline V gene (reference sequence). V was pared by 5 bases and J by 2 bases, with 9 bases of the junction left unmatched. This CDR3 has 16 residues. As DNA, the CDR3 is TGTGCCAGCAGTCTAAAATCCGGGACAGGGGCCTACGAGCAGTACTTC. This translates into CASSLKSGTGAYEQYF.

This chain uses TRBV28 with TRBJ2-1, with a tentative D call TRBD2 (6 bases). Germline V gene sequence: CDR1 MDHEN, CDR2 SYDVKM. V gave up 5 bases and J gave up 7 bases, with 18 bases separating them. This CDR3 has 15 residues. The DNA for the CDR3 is TGTGCCAGCAGTATCCCAAGGGGCGCGGGGAATGAGCAGTTCTTC. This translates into CASSIPRGAGNEQFF. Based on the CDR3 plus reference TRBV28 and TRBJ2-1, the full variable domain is DVKVTQSSRYLVKRTGEKVFLECVQDMDHENMFWYRQDPGLGLRLIYFSYDVKMKEKGDIPEGYSVSREKKERFSLILESASTNQTSMYLCASSIPRGAGNEQFFGPGTRLTVL.

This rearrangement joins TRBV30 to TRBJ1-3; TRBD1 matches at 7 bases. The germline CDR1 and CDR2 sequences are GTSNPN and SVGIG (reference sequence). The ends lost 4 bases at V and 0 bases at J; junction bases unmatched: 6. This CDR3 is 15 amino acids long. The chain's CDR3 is CAWILGTASGNTIYF. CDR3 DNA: TGTGCCTGGATACTAGGGACAGCCTCTGGAAACACCATATATTTT.

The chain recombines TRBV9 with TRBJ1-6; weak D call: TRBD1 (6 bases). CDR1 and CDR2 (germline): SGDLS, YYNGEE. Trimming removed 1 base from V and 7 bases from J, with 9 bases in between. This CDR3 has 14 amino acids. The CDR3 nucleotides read TGTGCCAGCAGCGTACGACAGGAAAATTCACCCCTCCACTTT. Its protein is CASSVRQENSPLHF.

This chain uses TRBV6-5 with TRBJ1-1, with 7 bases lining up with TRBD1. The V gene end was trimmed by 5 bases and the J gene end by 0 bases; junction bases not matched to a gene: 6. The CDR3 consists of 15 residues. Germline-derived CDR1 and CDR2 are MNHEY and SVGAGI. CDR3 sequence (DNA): TGTGCCAGCAGTCGTACAGGGGTGATGAACACTGAAGCTTTCTTT. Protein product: CASSRTGVMNTEAFF.

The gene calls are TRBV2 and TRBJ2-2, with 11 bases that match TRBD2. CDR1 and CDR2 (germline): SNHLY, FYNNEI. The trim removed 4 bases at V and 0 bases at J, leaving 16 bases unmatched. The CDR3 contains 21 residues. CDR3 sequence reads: CASSVSGRAFRGLTNTGELFF. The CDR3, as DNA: TGTGCCAGCAGTGTTAGCGGGAGGGCCTTCAGAGGTCTAACGAACACCGGGGAGCTGTTTTTT.

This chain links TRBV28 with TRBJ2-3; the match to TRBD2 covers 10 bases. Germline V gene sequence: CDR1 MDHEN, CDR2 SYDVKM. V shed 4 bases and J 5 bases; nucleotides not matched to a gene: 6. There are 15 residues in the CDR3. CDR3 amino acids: CASSWTSGVEDTQYF. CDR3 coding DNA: TGTGCCAGCAGTTGGACTAGCGGCGTGGAAGATACGCAGTATTTT.

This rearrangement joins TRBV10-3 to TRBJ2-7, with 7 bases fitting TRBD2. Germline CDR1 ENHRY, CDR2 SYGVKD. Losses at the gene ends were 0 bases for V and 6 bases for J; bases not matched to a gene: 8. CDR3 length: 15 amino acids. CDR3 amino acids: CAISESGGSMVEQYF. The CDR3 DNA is TGTGCCATCAGTGAGTCCGGCGGGAGTATGGTCGAGCAGTACTTC.

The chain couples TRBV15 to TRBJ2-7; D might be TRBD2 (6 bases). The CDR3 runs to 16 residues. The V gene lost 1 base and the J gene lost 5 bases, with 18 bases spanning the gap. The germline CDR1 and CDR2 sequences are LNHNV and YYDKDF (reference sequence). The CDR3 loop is CATSRGNFGGKDEQYF. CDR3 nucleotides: TGTGCCACCAGCAGAGGGAATTTTGGGGGGAAGGACGAGCAGTACTTC.

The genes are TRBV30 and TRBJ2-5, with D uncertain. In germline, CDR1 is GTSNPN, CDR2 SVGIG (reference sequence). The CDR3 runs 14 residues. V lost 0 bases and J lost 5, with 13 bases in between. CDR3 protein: CAWSVSGPQETQYF. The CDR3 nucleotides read TGTGCCTGGAGTGTTAGTGGGCCCCAGGAGACCCAGTACTTC.

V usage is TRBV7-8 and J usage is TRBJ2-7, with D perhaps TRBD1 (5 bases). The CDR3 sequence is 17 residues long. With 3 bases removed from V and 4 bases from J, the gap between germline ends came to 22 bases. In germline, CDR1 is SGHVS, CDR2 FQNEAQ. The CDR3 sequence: CASSLDRGAGIGYEQYF. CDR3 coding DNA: TGTGCCAGCAGCTTGGACCGTGGTGCAGGGATTGGTTACGAGCAGTACTTC.

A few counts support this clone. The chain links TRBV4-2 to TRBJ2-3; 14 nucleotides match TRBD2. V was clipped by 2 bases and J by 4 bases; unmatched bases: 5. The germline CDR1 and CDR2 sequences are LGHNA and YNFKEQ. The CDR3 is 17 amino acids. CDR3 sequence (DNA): TGTGCCAGCAGCCAAAGACTAGCGGGAGGGAGGGCAGATACGCAGTATTTT. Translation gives CASSQRLAGGRADTQYF.

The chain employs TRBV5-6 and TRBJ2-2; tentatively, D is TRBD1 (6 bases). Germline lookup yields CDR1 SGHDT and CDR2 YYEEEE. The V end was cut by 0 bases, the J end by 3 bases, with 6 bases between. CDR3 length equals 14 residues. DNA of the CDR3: TGTGCCAGCAGCTTGGCAGGGGACACCGGGGAGCTGTTTTTT. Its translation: CASSLAGDTGELFF.